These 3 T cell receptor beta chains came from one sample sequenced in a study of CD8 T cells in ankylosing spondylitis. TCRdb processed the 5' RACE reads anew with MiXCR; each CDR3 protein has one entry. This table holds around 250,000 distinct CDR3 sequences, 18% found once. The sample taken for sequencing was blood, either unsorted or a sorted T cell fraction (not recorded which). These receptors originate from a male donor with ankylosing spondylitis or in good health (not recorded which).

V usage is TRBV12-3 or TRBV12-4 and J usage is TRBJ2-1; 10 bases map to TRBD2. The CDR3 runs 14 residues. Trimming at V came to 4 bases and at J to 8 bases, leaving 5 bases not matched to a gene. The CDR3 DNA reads TGTGCCAGCAGTTCGGGACTAGCGTCCGATGAGCAGTTCTTC. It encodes CASSSGLASDEQFF.

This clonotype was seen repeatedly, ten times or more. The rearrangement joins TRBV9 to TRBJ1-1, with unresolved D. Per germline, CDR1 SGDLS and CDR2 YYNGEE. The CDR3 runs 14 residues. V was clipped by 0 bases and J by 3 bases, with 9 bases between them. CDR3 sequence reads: CASSVDMGYTEAFF. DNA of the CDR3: TGTGCCAGCAGCGTAGACATGGGCTACACTGAAGCTTTCTTT.

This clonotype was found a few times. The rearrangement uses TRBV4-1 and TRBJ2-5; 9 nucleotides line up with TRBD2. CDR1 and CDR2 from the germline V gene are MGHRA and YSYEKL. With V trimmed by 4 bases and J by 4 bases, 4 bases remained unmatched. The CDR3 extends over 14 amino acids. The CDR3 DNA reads TGCGCCAGCAGCCCGGGACTAGCCGTAGAGACCCAGTACTTC. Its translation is CASSPGLAVETQYF.